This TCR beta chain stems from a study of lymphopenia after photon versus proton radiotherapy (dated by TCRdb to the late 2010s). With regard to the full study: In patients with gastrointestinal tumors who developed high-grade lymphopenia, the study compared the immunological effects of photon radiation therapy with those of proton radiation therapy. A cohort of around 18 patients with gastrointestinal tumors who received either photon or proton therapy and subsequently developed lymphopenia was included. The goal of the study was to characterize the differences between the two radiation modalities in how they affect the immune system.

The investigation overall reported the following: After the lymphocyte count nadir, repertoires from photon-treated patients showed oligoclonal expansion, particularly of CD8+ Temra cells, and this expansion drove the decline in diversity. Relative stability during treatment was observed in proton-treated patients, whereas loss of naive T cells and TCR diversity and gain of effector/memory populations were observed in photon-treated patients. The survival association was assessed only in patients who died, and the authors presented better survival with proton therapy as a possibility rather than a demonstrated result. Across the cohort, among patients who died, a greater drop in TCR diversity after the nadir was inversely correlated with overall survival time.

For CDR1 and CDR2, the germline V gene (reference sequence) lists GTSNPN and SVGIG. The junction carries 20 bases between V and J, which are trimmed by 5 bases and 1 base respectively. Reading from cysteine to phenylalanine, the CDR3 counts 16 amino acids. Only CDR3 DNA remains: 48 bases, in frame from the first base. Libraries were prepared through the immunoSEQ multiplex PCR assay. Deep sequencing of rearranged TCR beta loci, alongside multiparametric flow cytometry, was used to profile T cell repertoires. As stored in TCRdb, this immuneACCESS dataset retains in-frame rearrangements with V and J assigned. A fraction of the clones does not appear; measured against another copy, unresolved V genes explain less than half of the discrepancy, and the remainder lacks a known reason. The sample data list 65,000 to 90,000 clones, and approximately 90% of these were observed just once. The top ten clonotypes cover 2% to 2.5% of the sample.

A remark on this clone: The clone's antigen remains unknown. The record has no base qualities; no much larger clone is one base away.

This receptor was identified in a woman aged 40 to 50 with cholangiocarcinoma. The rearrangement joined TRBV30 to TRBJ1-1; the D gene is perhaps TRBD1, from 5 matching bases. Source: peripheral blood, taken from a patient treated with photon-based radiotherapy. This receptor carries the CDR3 CAWSEKGRGPNTEAFF. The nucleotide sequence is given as TGTGCCTGGTCCGAGAAGGGGCGGGGCCCGAACACTGAAGCTTTCTTT.